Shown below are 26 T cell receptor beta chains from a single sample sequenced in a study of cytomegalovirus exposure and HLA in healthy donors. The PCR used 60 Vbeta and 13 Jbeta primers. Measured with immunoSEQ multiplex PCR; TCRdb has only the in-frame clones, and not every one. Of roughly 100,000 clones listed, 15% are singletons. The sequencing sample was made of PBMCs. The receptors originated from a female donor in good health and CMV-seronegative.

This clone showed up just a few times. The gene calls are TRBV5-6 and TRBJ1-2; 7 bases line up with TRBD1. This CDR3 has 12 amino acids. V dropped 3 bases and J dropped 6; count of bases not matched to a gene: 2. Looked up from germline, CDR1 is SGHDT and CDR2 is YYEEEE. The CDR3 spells CASSSGGNGYTF. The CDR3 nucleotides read TGTGCCAGCAGCTCAGGGGGGAATGGCTACACCTTC. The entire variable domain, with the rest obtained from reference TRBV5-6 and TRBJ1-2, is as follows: DAGVTQSPTHLIKTRGQQVTLRCSPKSGHDTVSWYQQALGQGPQFIFQYYEEEERQRGNFPDRFSGHQFPNYSSELNVNALLLGDSALYLCASSSGGNGYTFGSGTRLTVV.

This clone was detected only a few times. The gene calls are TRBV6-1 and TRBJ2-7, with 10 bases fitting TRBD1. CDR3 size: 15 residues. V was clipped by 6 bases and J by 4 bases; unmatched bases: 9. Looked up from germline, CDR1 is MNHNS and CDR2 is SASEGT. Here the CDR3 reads CASSLDRGLPYEQYF. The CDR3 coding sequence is TGTGCCAGCAGCTTAGACAGGGGGCTCCCTTACGAGCAGTACTTC.

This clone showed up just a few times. CDR3 in DNA: TGTGCCAGCAGCTTAATAGGGGGTGGCACAGATACGCAGTATTTT. It codes for CASSLIGGGTDTQYF. The chain uses TRBV7-2 and TRBJ2-3, with a possible D match to TRBD1 (6 bases). V was shortened by 2 bases and J by 1 base, with 10 bases between the two germline ends. Germline V gene data show CDR1 as SGHTA and CDR2 as FQGNSA. CDR3 length equals 15 residues.

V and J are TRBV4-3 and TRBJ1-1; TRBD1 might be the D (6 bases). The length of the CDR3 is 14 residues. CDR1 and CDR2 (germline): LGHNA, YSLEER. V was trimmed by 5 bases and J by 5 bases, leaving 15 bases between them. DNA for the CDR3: TGCGCCAGCAGCTCCCGGCTAGGGGGAACTGAAGCTTTCTTT. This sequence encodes CASSSRLGGTEAFF.

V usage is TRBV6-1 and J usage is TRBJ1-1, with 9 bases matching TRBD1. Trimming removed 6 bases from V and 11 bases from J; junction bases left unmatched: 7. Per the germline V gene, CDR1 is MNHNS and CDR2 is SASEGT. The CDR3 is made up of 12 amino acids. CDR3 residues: CASSRTGAWAFF. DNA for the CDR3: TGTGCCAGCAGCAGGACAGGGGCCTGGGCTTTCTTT.

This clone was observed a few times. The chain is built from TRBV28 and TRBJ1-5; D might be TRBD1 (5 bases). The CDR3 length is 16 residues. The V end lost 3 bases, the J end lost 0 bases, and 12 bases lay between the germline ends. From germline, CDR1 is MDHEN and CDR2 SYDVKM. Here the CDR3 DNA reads TGTGCCAGCAGTTTGCCAGGGATATATAGCAATCAGCCCCAGCATTTT. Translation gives CASSLPGIYSNQPQHF.

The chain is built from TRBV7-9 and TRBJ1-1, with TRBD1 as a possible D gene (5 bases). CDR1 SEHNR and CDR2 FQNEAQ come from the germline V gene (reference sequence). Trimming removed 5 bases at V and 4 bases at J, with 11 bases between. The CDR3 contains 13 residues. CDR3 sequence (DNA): TGTGCCAGCAGCCCGCAGGGATTCACTGAAGCTTTCTTT. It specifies CASSPQGFTEAFF.

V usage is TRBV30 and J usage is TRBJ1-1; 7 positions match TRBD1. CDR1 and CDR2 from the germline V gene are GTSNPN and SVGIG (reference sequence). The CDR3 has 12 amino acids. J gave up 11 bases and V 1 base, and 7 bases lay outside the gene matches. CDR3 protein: CAWSEQGSIAFF. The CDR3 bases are TGTGCCTGGAGTGAACAGGGGTCTATCGCTTTCTTT.

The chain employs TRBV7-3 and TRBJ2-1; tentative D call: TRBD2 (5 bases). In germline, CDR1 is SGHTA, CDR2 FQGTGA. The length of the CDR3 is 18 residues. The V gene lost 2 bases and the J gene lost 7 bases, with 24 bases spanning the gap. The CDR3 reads CASSLGIFSGSVGNEQFF. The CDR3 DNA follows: TGTGCCAGCAGCTTAGGGATTTTCAGCGGAAGCGTAGGGAATGAGCAGTTCTTC.

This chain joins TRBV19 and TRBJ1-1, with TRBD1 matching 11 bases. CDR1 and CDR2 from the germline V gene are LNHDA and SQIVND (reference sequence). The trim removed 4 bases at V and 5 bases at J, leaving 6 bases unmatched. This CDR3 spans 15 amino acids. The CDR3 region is CASSTPGQGATEAFF. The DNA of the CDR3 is TGTGCCAGTAGTACGCCAGGACAGGGGGCTACTGAAGCTTTCTTT.

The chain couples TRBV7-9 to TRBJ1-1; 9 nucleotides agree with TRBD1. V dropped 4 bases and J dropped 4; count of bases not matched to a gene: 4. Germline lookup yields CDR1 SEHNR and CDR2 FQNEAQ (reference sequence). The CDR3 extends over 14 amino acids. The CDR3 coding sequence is TGTGCCAGCAGCTCAGACAGGGGGTTCACTGAAGCTTTCTTT. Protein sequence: CASSSDRGFTEAFF.

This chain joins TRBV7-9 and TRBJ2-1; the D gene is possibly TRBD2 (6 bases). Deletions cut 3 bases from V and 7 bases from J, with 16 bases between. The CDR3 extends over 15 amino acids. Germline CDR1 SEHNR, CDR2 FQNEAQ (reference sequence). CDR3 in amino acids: CASSFLASGQNEQFF. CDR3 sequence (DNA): TGTGCCAGCAGCTTCCTAGCGAGCGGTCAGAATGAGCAGTTCTTC.

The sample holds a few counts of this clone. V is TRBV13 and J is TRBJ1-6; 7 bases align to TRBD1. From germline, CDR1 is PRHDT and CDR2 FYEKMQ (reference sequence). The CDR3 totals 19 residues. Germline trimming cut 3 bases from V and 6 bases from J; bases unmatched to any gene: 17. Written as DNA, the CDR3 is TGTGCCAGCAGCTTTTTCCGCTGGGGAAACCGGGACAGTAATTCACCCCTCCACTTT. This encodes CASSFFRWGNRDSNSPLHF.

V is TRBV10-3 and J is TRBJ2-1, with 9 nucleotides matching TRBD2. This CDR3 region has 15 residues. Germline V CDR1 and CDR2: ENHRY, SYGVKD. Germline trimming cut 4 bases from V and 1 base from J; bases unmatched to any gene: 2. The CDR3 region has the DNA TGTGCCATCAGTGGGGCGGGGGGGTCCTACAATGAGCAGTTCTTC. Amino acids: CAISGAGGSYNEQFF.

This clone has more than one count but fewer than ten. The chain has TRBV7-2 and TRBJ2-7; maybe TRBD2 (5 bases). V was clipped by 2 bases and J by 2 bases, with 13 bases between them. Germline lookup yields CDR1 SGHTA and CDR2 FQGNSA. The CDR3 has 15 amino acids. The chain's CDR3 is CASSLWWERPYEQYF. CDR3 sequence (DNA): TGTGCCAGCAGCTTATGGTGGGAGAGACCCTACGAGCAGTACTTC.

For the CDR3, the DNA is TGTGCCAGCAGCTGGGACACTAATTCACCCCTCCACTTT. It specifies CASSWDTNSPLHF. This sequence joins TRBV5-6 and TRBJ1-6; D is possibly TRBD1 (6 bases). The CDR3 runs to 13 residues. Trimming removed 3 bases at V and 6 bases at J, with 7 bases between. CDR1 is SGHDT, CDR2 YYEEEE, per germline.

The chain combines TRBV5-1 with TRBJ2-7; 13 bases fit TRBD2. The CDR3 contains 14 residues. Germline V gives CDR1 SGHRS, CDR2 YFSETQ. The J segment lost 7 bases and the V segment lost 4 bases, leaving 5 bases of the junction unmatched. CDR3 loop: CASSRGTSGIEQYF. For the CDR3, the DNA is TGCGCCAGCAGCAGAGGGACTAGCGGGATTGAGCAGTACTTC.

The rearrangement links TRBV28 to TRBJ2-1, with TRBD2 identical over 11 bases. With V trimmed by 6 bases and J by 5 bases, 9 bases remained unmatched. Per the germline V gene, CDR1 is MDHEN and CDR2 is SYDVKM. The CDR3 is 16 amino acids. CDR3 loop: CASSSPTSGRDNEQFF. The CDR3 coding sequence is TGTGCCAGCAGCTCGCCTACTAGCGGGAGAGACAATGAGCAGTTCTTC.

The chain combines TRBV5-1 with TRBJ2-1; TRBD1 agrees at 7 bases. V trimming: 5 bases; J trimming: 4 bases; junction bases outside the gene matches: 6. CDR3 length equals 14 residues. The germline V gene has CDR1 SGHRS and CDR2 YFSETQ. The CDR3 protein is CASRPGDSYNEQFF. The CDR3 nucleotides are TGCGCCAGCAGACCCGGGGACAGTTACAATGAGCAGTTCTTC.

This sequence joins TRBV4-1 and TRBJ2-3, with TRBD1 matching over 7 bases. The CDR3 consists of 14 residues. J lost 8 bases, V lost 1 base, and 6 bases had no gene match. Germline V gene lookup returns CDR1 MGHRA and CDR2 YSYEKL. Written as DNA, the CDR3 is TGCGCCAGCAGCCAAGGGACAGGCGCGGGTACGCAGTATTTT. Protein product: CASSQGTGAGTQYF.

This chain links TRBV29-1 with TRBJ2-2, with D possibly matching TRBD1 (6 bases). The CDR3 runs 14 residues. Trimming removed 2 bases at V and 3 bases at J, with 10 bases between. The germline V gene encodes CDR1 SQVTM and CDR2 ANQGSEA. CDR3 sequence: CSVERDTHTGELFF. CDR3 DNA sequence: TGCAGCGTTGAACGGGACACGCACACCGGGGAGCTGTTTTTT.

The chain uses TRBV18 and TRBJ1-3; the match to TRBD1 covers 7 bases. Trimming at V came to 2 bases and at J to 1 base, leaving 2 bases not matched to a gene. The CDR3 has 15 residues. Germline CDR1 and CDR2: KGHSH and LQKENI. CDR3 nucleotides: TGTGCCAGCTCACCAAAACAGGGGTCTGGAAACACCATATATTTT. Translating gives CASSPKQGSGNTIYF.

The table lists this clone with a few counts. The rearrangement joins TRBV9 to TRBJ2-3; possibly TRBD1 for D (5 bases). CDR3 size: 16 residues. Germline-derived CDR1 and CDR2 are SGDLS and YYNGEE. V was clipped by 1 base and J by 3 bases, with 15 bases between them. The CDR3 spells CASSVQGVLGTDTQYF. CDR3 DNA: TGTGCCAGCAGCGTACAGGGTGTCTTAGGGACAGATACGCAGTATTTT.

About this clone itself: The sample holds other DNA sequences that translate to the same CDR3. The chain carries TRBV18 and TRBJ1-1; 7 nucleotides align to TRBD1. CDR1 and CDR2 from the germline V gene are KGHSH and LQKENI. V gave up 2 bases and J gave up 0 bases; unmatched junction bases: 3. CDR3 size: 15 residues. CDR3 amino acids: CASSPKTGVNTEAFF. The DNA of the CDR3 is TGTGCCAGCTCACCAAAAACAGGGGTGAACACTGAAGCTTTCTTT.

The CDR3, as DNA: TGTGCCATCAGTGACAGTTTCAATCAGCCCCAGCATTTT. Protein product: CAISDSFNQPQHF. The chain employs TRBV10-3 and TRBJ1-5, with no clear D. Trimming took 3 bases from V and 3 from J, leaving 6 bases between them. The CDR3 consists of 13 residues. CDR1 is ENHRY and CDR2 is SYGVKD in the germline V gene.

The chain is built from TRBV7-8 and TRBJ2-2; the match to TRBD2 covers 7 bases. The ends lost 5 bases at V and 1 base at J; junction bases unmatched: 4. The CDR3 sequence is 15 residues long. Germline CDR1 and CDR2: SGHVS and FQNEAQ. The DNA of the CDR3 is TGTGCCAGCAGCGCCTCTAGCGGGAACACCGGGGAGCTGTTTTTT. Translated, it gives CASSASSGNTGELFF.